What follows is one TCR beta chain and its context. Its antigen is unidentified. The isolated RNA, all of it, was reverse transcribed, so expressed TCRB transcripts were what got sequenced. Clones were sequenced by immunoSEQ multiplex PCR, and TCRdb holds only the in-frame ones, with some missing. The data hold roughly 300,000 clones, with approximately 10% observed a single time. Germline-derived CDR1 and CDR2 are SQVTM and ANQGSEA. The V and J ends lost 5 bases and 0 bases respectively, with 15 bases between them. This CDR3 is built from 15 residues. The source of the sample is a study of beta chain features in type 1 diabetes. About the research overall: Cell yields, age and gender were similar between patients and healthy donors. Examination spanned approximately 110 million sorted cells from all samples.

Whole-study findings and limits: Researchers report that Type 1 diabetes patients had moderately but significantly shorter TCRB CDR3s across all four CD4+ subsets. In the patient group, naive, central memory and Treg TCRB repertoires seemed more alike than in the healthy donor group.

The chain links TRBV29-1 to TRBJ2-3; possibly TRBD1 for D (6 bases). The specimen sequenced was central memory CD4+ T cells from blood. The source of this sequence is a man younger than 45 with type 1 diabetes. CDR3 sequence reads: CSVLDSLVSTDTQYF. The CDR3 DNA sequence: TGCAGCGTTCTGGACAGTCTGGTCAGCACAGATACGCAGTATTTT.